Listed below are T cell receptor beta chains from one sample, sequenced in a study of cytomegalovirus exposure and HLA in healthy donors. The protocol was immunoSEQ multiplex PCR, while the TCRdb copy is restricted to in-frame clones and leaves out a portion. The sample contains roughly 130,000 clones, around 83% of which appear only once. Sequencing used PBMCs. All receptors derive from a woman between 18 and 30 years old in good health and CMV-seropositive. The CDR3 runs from the conserved cysteine through the conserved F or W. Each record gives: clone size, V gene, J gene, D gene, CDR3 DNA, CDR3 protein. A D gene is named only where the DNA matches it firmly. A row's size may be missing; if present it is once, few, many or a size class.

>.|TRBV29-1|TRBJ1-4|TRBD1
TGCAGCGTTGGACAGGGGGGTGGTAATGAAAAACTGTTTTTT
CSVGQGGGNEKLFF
>.|TRBV7-9|TRBJ1-4|TRBD1
TGTGCCAGCAGCGCCAGTACCGGGACAGGGTATGAAAAACTGTTTTTT
CASSASTGTGYEKLFF
>.|TRBV7-9|TRBJ1-6|.
TGTGCCAGCAGCGGCGGGGGCTCCTATAATTCACCCCTCCACTTT
CASSGGGSYNSPLHF
>few|TRBV6-5|TRBJ2-1|.
TGTGCCAGCAGGGAGAATAGATACAATGAGCAGTTCTTC
CASRENRYNEQFF
>.|TRBV7-3|TRBJ2-5|.
TGTGCCAGCAGCTTAATTCCAGGGGTAGCAGAGACCCAGTACTTC
CASSLIPGVAETQYF
>.|TRBV18|TRBJ2-4|.
TGTGCCAGCTCACCTGACCCCGGGGGAGATAACATTCAGTACTTC
CASSPDPGGDNIQYF
>.|TRBV10-2|TRBJ2-2|TRBD1
TGCGCCAGCGCCGAGACAGGGGGCACCGGGGAGCTGTTTTTT
CASAETGGTGELFF
>.|TRBV6-5|TRBJ2-3|.
TGTGCCAGCAGCCCCTGGGCACACGCCGATACGCAGTATTTT
CASSPWAHADTQYF
>.|TRBV18|TRBJ2-6|TRBD2
TGTGCCAGCTCAAAAGCGGGACTGCACTCTGGGGCCAACGTCCTGACTTTC
CASSKAGLHSGANVLTF
>.|TRBV27|TRBJ1-4|.
TGTGCCAGCAACATTCCCGAGGGGAGGGGGGAAAAACTGTTTTTT
CASNIPEGRGEKLFF